This is a list of T cell receptor beta chains from one sample in a study of CD8+CD57+ T cells in acquired aplastic anemia. TCRdb re-called the reads through MiXCR, storing one row per CDR3 protein. The sample comprises over 200,000 distinct CDR3 sequences, 61% of which are singletons, and 29% rests with the top ten. Sample: sorted CD4+, CD8+, or CD8+CD57+ T cells (not recorded which) from PBMCs. The receptor set was obtained from a human donor in good health. CDR3s include the opening cysteine and the closing phenylalanine or tryptophan. The D gene is left open where the match is weak. Only part of the rows carry a size: once, few, many, or a class if the clone is expanded.

j_call v_call d_call cdr3_length clone_size cdr3_aa cdr3_nt
TRBJ2-5 TRBV7-9 TRBD1 14 NA CASSGTGGGETQYF TGTGCCAGCAGCGGGACAGGGGGAGGTGAGACCCAGTACTTC
TRBJ1-1 TRBV7-9 NA 12 NA CASSLGGVEAFF TGTGCCAGCAGCTTAGGCGGGGTTGAAGCTTTCTTT
TRBJ1-6 TRBV7-3 NA 15 NA CASSSPEWVFSPLHF TGTGCCAGCAGCTCCCCGGAGTGGGTTTTCTCACCCCTCCACTTT
TRBJ1-1 TRBV2 NA 14 NA CASSDSQRNTEAFF TGTGCCAGCAGTGATTCACAGCGGAACACTGAAGCTTTCTTT
TRBJ2-3 TRBV25-1 TRBD2 15 few CASSETGGWADTQYF TGTGCCAGCAGTGAAACGGGAGGGTGGGCAGATACGCAGTATTTT
TRBJ2-7 TRBV12-5 NA 13 many CASGLGVGYEQYF TGTGCTAGTGGTTTGGGCGTAGGCTACGAGCAGTACTTC
TRBJ2-7 TRBV5-1 TRBD1 15 NA CASSLRQGKGYEQYF TGCGCCAGCAGCTTACGACAGGGCAAAGGCTACGAGCAGTACTTC
TRBJ2-1 TRBV20-1 NA 13 many CSAEEGGAARRFF TGCAGTGCCGAGGAAGGTGGGGCGGCCAGACGGTTCTTC
TRBJ1-1 TRBV5-5 TRBD1 16 many CASSSDRDLKNTEAFF TGTGCCAGCAGCTCCGACAGGGACTTAAAGAACACTGAAGCTTTCTTT
TRBJ2-7 TRBV10-3 TRBD2 14 once CAISDTSGVYEQYF TGTGCCATCAGTGACACTAGCGGGGTGTACGAGCAGTACTTC
TRBJ2-2 TRBV9 NA 16 NA CASSVGGWRDTGELFF TGTGCCAGCAGCGTAGGGGGTTGGAGGGACACCGGGGAGCTGTTTTTT
TRBJ2-1 TRBV24-1 NA 17 NA CATSDFKQAFSYNEQFF TGTGCCACCAGTGATTTCAAACAGGCGTTCTCCTACAATGAGCAGTTCTTC
TRBJ1-6 TRBV28 NA 12 many CASSRSRSPLHF TGTGCCAGCAGCCGATCCAGATCACCCCTCCACTTT
TRBJ2-3 TRBV2 NA 17 NA CASSERWGGQVSDTQYF TGTGCCAGCAGTGAAAGGTGGGGGGGGCAAGTTTCAGATACGCAGTATTTT
TRBJ1-4 TRBV27 TRBD1 16 few CASTSLSGGTNEKLFF TGTGCCAGCACCTCATTGTCAGGGGGAACTAATGAAAAACTGTTTTTT
TRBJ2-5 TRBV7-9 TRBD2 15 few CASSLSGGTRETQYF TGTGCCAGCAGCTTGAGCGGGGGGACTCGAGAGACCCAGTACTTC
TRBJ1-1 TRBV20-1 NA 14 NA CSARDWDGITEAFF TGCAGTGCTAGAGATTGGGACGGGATCACTGAAGCTTTCTTT
TRBJ1-6 TRBV5-4 TRBD1 15 once CASSANRGSDSPLHF TGTGCCAGCAGCGCGAACAGGGGGTCGGATTCACCCCTCCACTTT
TRBJ2-1 TRBV9 TRBD1 21 many CASSVGDLGTGSSNRYNEQFF TGTGCCAGCAGCGTAGGCGATTTGGGGACAGGGAGCTCAAACCGCTACAATGAGCAGTTCTTC
TRBJ2-7 TRBV27 NA 13 NA CASSLYGSYEQYF TGTGCCAGCAGTTTATATGGCTCCTACGAGCAGTACTTC
TRBJ2-5 TRBV12-3/TRBV12-4 TRBD2 14 NA CASSQAGGQETQYF TGTGCCAGCAGCCAAGCGGGGGGTCAAGAGACCCAGTACTTC
TRBJ2-2 TRBV29-1 TRBD2 13 once CSVGASGTGELFF TGCAGCGTTGGAGCTAGCGGCACCGGGGAGCTGTTTTTT
TRBJ1-2 TRBV3-1 TRBD1 18 NA CASSQVVTGGDFTYGYTF TGTGCCAGCAGCCAAGTTGTGACAGGGGGGGACTTTACCTATGGCTACACCTTC
TRBJ2-3 TRBV25-1 NA 19 NA CASSDPSIITSPAEDTQYF TGTGCCAGCAGTGACCCGAGCATAATAACTTCTCCGGCCGAAGATACGCAGTATTTT
TRBJ2-2 TRBV5-1 NA 15 NA CASSLVGSDTGELFF TGCGCCAGCAGCTTGGTCGGGAGCGACACCGGGGAGCTGTTTTTT
TRBJ1-2 TRBV29-1 NA 17 once CSVENWGRRDLSYGYTF TGCAGCGTTGAAAACTGGGGGCGCAGGGACCTTTCCTATGGCTACACCTTC
TRBJ2-1 TRBV7-9 NA 15 NA CASSLLKIQPNEQFF TGTGCCAGCAGCTTACTCAAGATCCAGCCCAATGAGCAGTTCTTC
TRBJ2-3 TRBV20-1 NA 11 many CNKRSTDTQYF TGCAACAAGCGGAGCACAGATACGCAGTATTTT
TRBJ2-6 TRBV19 NA 14 NA CASSIATGANVLTF TGTGCCAGTAGTATTGCCACTGGGGCCAACGTCCTGACTTTC
TRBJ1-1 TRBV2 TRBD1 17 many CASSKGQGSLAETEAFF TGTGCCAGCAGTAAGGGACAGGGTAGCCTAGCGGAGACTGAAGCTTTCTTT
TRBJ2-1 TRBV19 NA 13 NA CASSIGPYNEQFF TGTGCCAGTAGTATAGGCCCCTACAATGAGCAGTTCTTC
TRBJ2-3 TRBV20-1 NA 12 NA CSATREADTQYF TGCAGTGCTACCAGGGAGGCAGATACGCAGTATTTT
TRBJ2-4 TRBV2 TRBD2 14 NA CASRATSGGNIQYF TGTGCCAGCAGGGCGACTAGCGGTGGAAACATTCAGTACTTC
TRBJ2-1 TRBV29-1 NA 12 NA CSVDSSSDEQFF TGCAGCGTTGATTCGAGCTCTGATGAGCAGTTCTTC
TRBJ2-1 TRBV20-1 TRBD1 14 few CSARYGTGGNEQFF TGCAGTGCTAGATATGGGACAGGGGGCAATGAGCAGTTCTTC
TRBJ2-7 TRBV5-6 NA 15 many CASSFQDIPSYEQYF TGTGCCAGCAGCTTTCAGGACATACCCTCCTACGAGCAGTACTTC
TRBJ1-6 TRBV9 NA 15 NA CASSVGSTENSPLHF TGTGCCAGCAGCGTAGGGTCCACGGAGAATTCACCCCTCCACTTT
TRBJ2-1 TRBV10-3 NA 14 NA CAIGAGTPLNEQFF TGTGCCATCGGTGCGGGGACTCCGCTGAATGAGCAGTTCTTC
TRBJ2-2 TRBV7-9 NA 14 NA CASSLPRVKGELFF TGTGCCAGCAGCTTACCGAGGGTAAAGGGGGAGCTGTTTTTT
TRBJ2-3 TRBV7-2 NA 15 NA CASDAGEGSADTQYF TGTGCCAGCGATGCAGGGGAGGGTTCAGCAGATACGCAGTATTTT
TRBJ2-2 TRBV20-1 TRBD2 17 NA CSARETRTSGIVGELFF TGCAGTGCTAGAGAGACCAGGACTAGCGGGATTGTCGGGGAGCTGTTTTTT
TRBJ1-1 TRBV24-1 NA 15 NA CATSDSGRTNTEAFF TGTGCCACCAGTGATTCTGGACGGACGAACACTGAAGCTTTCTTT
TRBJ2-7 TRBV15 NA 14 NA CATSRRGSSYEQYF TGTGCCACCAGCAGGAGGGGGAGCTCCTACGAGCAGTACTTC
TRBJ2-6 TRBV15 NA 17 NA CATSGGPRGHGANVLTF TGTGCCACCAGCGGAGGACCTCGGGGGCACGGGGCCAACGTCCTGACTTTC
TRBJ2-1 TRBV20-1 TRBD2 16 NA CSARARGASGNNEQFF TGCAGTGCTAGGGCCAGAGGGGCTAGCGGGAACAATGAGCAGTTCTTC
TRBJ2-7 TRBV5-1 NA 14 NA CASSETGTPLKQYF TGCGCCAGCAGCGAGACCGGGACACCCCTCAAGCAGTACTTC
TRBJ1-6 TRBV6-6 NA 13 NA CASTPGRVSPLHF TGTGCCAGCACTCCAGGACGGGTTTCACCCCTCCACTTT
TRBJ2-7 TRBV10-3 NA 12 NA CAISLHANEQYF TGTGCCATCAGTTTACACGCCAACGAGCAGTACTTC
TRBJ1-4 TRBV2 NA 15 NA CASSPAQGMGEKLFF TGTGCCAGCAGCCCCGCCCAGGGTATGGGGGAAAAACTGTTTTTT
TRBJ1-1 TRBV7-2 NA 13 NA CASSIGARTEAFF TGTGCCAGTAGTATAGGGGCTAGGACTGAAGCTTTCTTT
TRBJ1-2 TRBV15 TRBD1 13 NA CATRSSGGVGYTF TGTGCCACCAGATCCTCAGGGGGAGTTGGCTACACCTTC
TRBJ2-1 TRBV7-6 NA 15 NA CASSLEHLSYNEQFF TGTGCCAGCAGCTTAGAACACCTCTCCTACAATGAGCAGTTCTTC
TRBJ2-3 TRBV4-2 TRBD2 16 many CASSQEEAGEGDTQYF TGTGCCAGCAGCCAAGAGGAAGCGGGGGAAGGAGATACGCAGTATTTT
TRBJ1-1 TRBV11-1 NA 14 many CASSFNVGRTGAFF TGTGCCAGCAGCTTCAATGTCGGGCGGACTGGCGCTTTCTTT
TRBJ1-5 TRBV20-1 NA 13 NA CSASPTGNQPQHF TGCAGTGCCTCCCCCACGGGCAATCAGCCCCAGCATTTT
TRBJ1-2 TRBV7-9 NA 11 many CASSIDYGYTF TGTGCCAGCAGTATCGATTATGGCTACACCTTC
TRBJ2-2 TRBV3-1 TRBD2 14 few CASSPGLVTGELFF TGTGCCAGCAGCCCGGGACTAGTCACCGGGGAGCTGTTTTTT
TRBJ2-6 TRBV7-9 TRBD1 17 NA CASSRTGGSSGANVLTF TGTGCCAGCAGCCGTACAGGGGGCAGCTCTGGGGCCAACGTCCTGACTTTC
TRBJ1-5 TRBV2 TRBD1 16 NA CASGETGWGTQETQHF TGTGCCAGCGGGGAGACAGGGTGGGGCACCCAAGAGACCCAGCATTTT
TRBJ2-5 TRBV20-1 TRBD2 17 NA CSAVVGGSGSVLETQYF TGCAGTGCCGTAGTTGGGGGAAGCGGGAGTGTCTTGGAGACCCAGTACTTC